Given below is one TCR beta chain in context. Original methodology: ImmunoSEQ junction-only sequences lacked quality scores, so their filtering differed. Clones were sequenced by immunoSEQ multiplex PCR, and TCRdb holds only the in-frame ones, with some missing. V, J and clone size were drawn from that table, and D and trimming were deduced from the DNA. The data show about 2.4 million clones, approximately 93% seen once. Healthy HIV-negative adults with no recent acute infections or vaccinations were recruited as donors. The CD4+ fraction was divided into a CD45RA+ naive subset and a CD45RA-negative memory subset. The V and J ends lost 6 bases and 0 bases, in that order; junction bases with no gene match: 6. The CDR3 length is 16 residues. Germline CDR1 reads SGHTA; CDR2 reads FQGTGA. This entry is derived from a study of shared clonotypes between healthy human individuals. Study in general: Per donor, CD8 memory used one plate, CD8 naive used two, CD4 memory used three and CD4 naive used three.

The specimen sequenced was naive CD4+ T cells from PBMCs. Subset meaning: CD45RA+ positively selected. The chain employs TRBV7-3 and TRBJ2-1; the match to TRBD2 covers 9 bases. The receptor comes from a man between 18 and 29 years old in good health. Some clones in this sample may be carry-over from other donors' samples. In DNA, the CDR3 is TGTGCCAGCAGTATAAATAGCGGGAGCTCCTACAATGAGCAGTTCTTC. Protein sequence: CASSINSGSSYNEQFF.